Listed below are T cell receptor beta chains from one sample, sequenced in a study of CD4 T cells in relation to SARS-CoV-2 and coronaviruses. The table came from immunoSEQ multiplex PCR; TCRdb's copy has only in-frame clones and leaves some out. The sample yields approximately 36,000 clones, approximately 80% seen once. These receptors have no identified antigens. Material for sequencing was naive CD4+ T cells from PBMCs, cultured in vitro. These receptors were obtained from an adult with COVID-19. Both conserved end residues are part of each CDR3. Each record gives: J gene, clone size, V gene, D gene, CDR3 protein, CDR3 DNA. The D gene is left open where the match is weak. Expanded clones get a size class; other rows say once, few or many, or leave the size out.

j_call: TRBJ1-6
clone_size: NA
v_call: TRBV27
d_call: TRBD1
cdr3_aa: CASSLGTGNSPLHF
cdr3_nt: TGTGCCAGCAGTCTCGGGACAGGGAATTCACCCCTCCACTTT

j_call: TRBJ2-1
clone_size: NA
v_call: TRBV6-4
d_call: NA
cdr3_aa: CASSPDPSRYNEQFF
cdr3_nt: TGTGCCAGCAGCCCCGACCCGTCTAGGTACAATGAGCAGTTCTTC

j_call: TRBJ2-3
clone_size: NA
v_call: TRBV30
d_call: NA
cdr3_aa: CAWSGRTTPYTQYF
cdr3_nt: TGTGCCTGGAGTGGGAGGACTACCCCTTATACGCAGTATTTT

j_call: TRBJ1-1
clone_size: once
v_call: TRBV6-5
d_call: NA
cdr3_aa: CASTRDPSMNTEAFF
cdr3_nt: TGTGCCAGCACCCGGGACCCGTCCATGAACACTGAAGCTTTCTTT

j_call: TRBJ2-7
clone_size: NA
v_call: TRBV6-5
d_call: TRBD2
cdr3_aa: CASRWTSGNYEQYF
cdr3_nt: TGTGCCAGCAGATGGACTAGCGGCAACTACGAGCAGTACTTC

j_call: TRBJ2-5
clone_size: NA
v_call: TRBV7-3
d_call: TRBD1
cdr3_aa: CASSLSYGTGRETQYF
cdr3_nt: TGTGCCAGCAGCTTATCCTATGGGACAGGGCGGGAGACCCAGTACTTC

j_call: TRBJ2-1
clone_size: NA
v_call: TRBV6-6
d_call: NA
cdr3_aa: CASRTRSRAYNEQFF
cdr3_nt: TGTGCCAGCAGGACGCGCAGTCGCGCTTACAATGAGCAGTTCTTC

j_call: TRBJ2-5
clone_size: NA
v_call: TRBV29-1
d_call: NA
cdr3_aa: CSVVGQAGGETQYF
cdr3_nt: TGCAGCGTTGTTGGCCAGGCAGGAGGAGAGACCCAGTACTTC

j_call: TRBJ2-7
clone_size: NA
v_call: TRBV28
d_call: TRBD1
cdr3_aa: CASTRTHDRGGSYEQYF
cdr3_nt: TGTGCCAGCACCCGAACTCATGACAGGGGGGGTTCCTACGAGCAGTACTTC

j_call: TRBJ2-3
clone_size: NA
v_call: TRBV5-1
d_call: NA
cdr3_aa: CASSLNWSTDTQYF
cdr3_nt: TGCGCCAGCAGCTTGAACTGGAGCACAGATACGCAGTATTTT

j_call: TRBJ2-7
clone_size: NA
v_call: TRBV6-2/TRBV6-3
d_call: NA
cdr3_aa: CASSYGQLGGYEQYF
cdr3_nt: TGTGCCAGCAGTTACGGACAACTGGGGGGCTACGAGCAGTACTTC

j_call: TRBJ2-2
clone_size: NA
v_call: TRBV6-4
d_call: TRBD1
cdr3_aa: CASRRQGNTGELFF
cdr3_nt: TGTGCCAGCAGGAGACAGGGTAACACCGGGGAGCTGTTTTTT

j_call: TRBJ2-7
clone_size: NA
v_call: TRBV27
d_call: NA
cdr3_aa: CASGTGTGGVEQYF
cdr3_nt: TGTGCCAGCGGAACCGGGACCGGAGGCGTCGAGCAGTACTTC

j_call: TRBJ2-7
clone_size: NA
v_call: TRBV30
d_call: NA
cdr3_aa: CAWASGVIYEQYF
cdr3_nt: TGTGCCTGGGCCAGTGGGGTTATCTACGAGCAGTACTTC

j_call: TRBJ1-3
clone_size: NA
v_call: TRBV28
d_call: NA
cdr3_aa: CASSLYGESSGNTIYF
cdr3_nt: TGTGCCAGCAGTTTATACGGGGAAAGCTCTGGAAACACCATATATTTT

j_call: TRBJ2-6
clone_size: NA
v_call: TRBV3-1/TRBV3-2
d_call: NA
cdr3_aa: CASSQDARNGLRVSGANVLTF
cdr3_nt: TGTGCCAGCAGCCAAGACGCAAGGAACGGGCTCCGGGTCTCTGGGGCCAACGTCCTGACTTTC

j_call: TRBJ2-7
clone_size: NA
v_call: TRBV9
d_call: NA
cdr3_aa: CASSVGDGNYEQYF
cdr3_nt: TGTGCCAGCAGCGTAGGGGACGGGAACTACGAGCAGTACTTC

j_call: TRBJ2-2
clone_size: few
v_call: TRBV25-1
d_call: NA
cdr3_aa: CASSDTNTGELFF
cdr3_nt: TGTGCCAGCAGTGACACGAACACCGGGGAGCTGTTTTTT

j_call: TRBJ1-6
clone_size: few
v_call: TRBV18
d_call: NA
cdr3_aa: CASQIRTDSPLHF
cdr3_nt: TGTGCCAGCCAAATTCGGACTGATTCACCCCTCCACTTT

j_call: TRBJ1-1
clone_size: NA
v_call: TRBV5-4
d_call: NA
cdr3_aa: CASSFPGTANTEAFF
cdr3_nt: TGTGCCAGCAGCTTCCCCGGGACGGCCAACACTGAAGCTTTCTTT

j_call: TRBJ2-7
clone_size: NA
v_call: TRBV24-1
d_call: NA
cdr3_aa: CATGLGGEQYF
cdr3_nt: TGTGCCACCGGGCTGGGAGGCGAGCAGTACTTC

j_call: TRBJ2-2
clone_size: NA
v_call: TRBV24-1
d_call: TRBD2
cdr3_aa: CAVGGGVGGGRTGELFF
cdr3_nt: TGTGCCGTCGGGGGGGGCGTTGGCGGCGGGAGAACCGGGGAGCTGTTTTTT

j_call: TRBJ2-3
clone_size: NA
v_call: TRBV2
d_call: TRBD2
cdr3_aa: CASKTYGTSGDTQYF
cdr3_nt: TGTGCCAGCAAGACCTACGGGACTAGCGGTGATACGCAGTATTTT

j_call: TRBJ1-2
clone_size: NA
v_call: TRBV12-3/TRBV12-4
d_call: TRBD1
cdr3_aa: CASSWDSSYGYTF
cdr3_nt: TGTGCCAGCAGTTGGGACAGCTCCTATGGCTACACCTTC

j_call: TRBJ2-5
clone_size: NA
v_call: TRBV6-5
d_call: NA
cdr3_aa: CASSYPQETQYF
cdr3_nt: TGTGCCAGCAGTTACCCCCAAGAGACCCAGTACTTC

j_call: TRBJ2-7
clone_size: NA
v_call: TRBV6-5
d_call: TRBD2
cdr3_aa: CASSYSTASGSYEQYF
cdr3_nt: TGTGCCAGCAGTTACTCTACGGCTAGCGGGAGTTACGAGCAGTACTTC

j_call: TRBJ2-2
clone_size: few
v_call: TRBV5-6
d_call: TRBD2
cdr3_aa: CASSLALAVNTGELFF
cdr3_nt: TGTGCCAGCAGCTTGGCACTAGCGGTAAACACCGGGGAGCTGTTTTTT

j_call: TRBJ2-5
clone_size: NA
v_call: TRBV27
d_call: TRBD1
cdr3_aa: CASRPSQGSETQYF
cdr3_nt: TGTGCCAGCAGACCTTCACAGGGGTCAGAGACCCAGTACTTC

j_call: TRBJ2-4
clone_size: NA
v_call: TRBV30
d_call: NA
cdr3_aa: CAWESPVGLPPAKNIQYF
cdr3_nt: TGTGCCTGGGAATCCCCCGTAGGACTGCCCCCAGCCAAAAACATTCAGTACTTC

j_call: TRBJ2-5
clone_size: NA
v_call: TRBV28
d_call: NA
cdr3_aa: CASGRPGGIETQYF
cdr3_nt: TGTGCCAGCGGGCGGCCCGGGGGAATAGAGACCCAGTACTTC

j_call: TRBJ2-7
clone_size: NA
v_call: TRBV21-1
d_call: NA
cdr3_aa: CASSKAERELDEQYF
cdr3_nt: TGTGCCAGCAGCAAAGCTGAGCGGGAGCTAGATGAGCAGTACTTC

j_call: TRBJ1-2
clone_size: NA
v_call: TRBV12-3/TRBV12-4
d_call: NA
cdr3_aa: CASSLGRYYGYTF
cdr3_nt: TGTGCCAGCAGTTTGGGGCGATACTATGGCTACACCTTC

j_call: TRBJ1-4
clone_size: NA
v_call: TRBV18
d_call: NA
cdr3_aa: CASSPIREVNEKLFF
cdr3_nt: TGTGCCAGCTCACCGATCAGGGAAGTTAATGAAAAACTGTTTTTT

j_call: TRBJ2-5
clone_size: NA
v_call: TRBV7-9
d_call: NA
cdr3_aa: CASSPRQADLKETQYF
cdr3_nt: TGTGCCAGCAGCCCCCGTCAAGCGGACCTAAAAGAGACCCAGTACTTC

j_call: TRBJ2-7
clone_size: once
v_call: TRBV21-1
d_call: NA
cdr3_aa: CASSKSDSSYEQYF
cdr3_nt: TGTGCCAGCAGCAAATCTGACAGCTCCTACGAGCAGTACTTC

j_call: TRBJ2-1
clone_size: few
v_call: TRBV2
d_call: NA
cdr3_aa: CASREQGYEQFF
cdr3_nt: TGTGCCAGCAGGGAACAGGGCTATGAGCAGTTCTTC

j_call: TRBJ2-5
clone_size: once
v_call: TRBV19
d_call: TRBD2
cdr3_aa: CASSTTGTSVGETQYF
cdr3_nt: TGTGCCAGTAGTACAACCGGGACTAGCGTTGGCGAGACCCAGTACTTC

j_call: TRBJ2-2
clone_size: NA
v_call: TRBV27
d_call: NA
cdr3_aa: CASRQIWGAVGELFF
cdr3_nt: TGTGCCAGTCGACAAATATGGGGGGCGGTCGGGGAGCTGTTTTTT

j_call: TRBJ2-1
clone_size: NA
v_call: TRBV3-1/TRBV3-2
d_call: TRBD2
cdr3_aa: CASSQRETVGYEQFF
cdr3_nt: TGTGCCAGCAGCCAGCGGGAGACGGTAGGCTATGAGCAGTTCTTC

j_call: TRBJ1-2
clone_size: few
v_call: TRBV5-4
d_call: NA
cdr3_aa: CASSLEAPRGYGYTF
cdr3_nt: TGTGCCAGCAGCTTGGAAGCCCCGAGAGGCTATGGCTACACCTTC

j_call: TRBJ2-1
clone_size: NA
v_call: TRBV9
d_call: TRBD2
cdr3_aa: CASSATSGRMDEQFF
cdr3_nt: TGTGCCAGCAGCGCCACTAGCGGGAGGATGGATGAGCAGTTCTTC

j_call: TRBJ2-1
clone_size: NA
v_call: TRBV7-2
d_call: TRBD2
cdr3_aa: CASSFKREWSYNEQFF
cdr3_nt: TGTGCCAGCAGCTTTAAGCGGGAGTGGTCCTACAATGAGCAGTTCTTC

j_call: TRBJ2-1
clone_size: NA
v_call: TRBV7-3
d_call: NA
cdr3_aa: CASSVSGAYNEQFF
cdr3_nt: TGTGCCAGCAGCGTCTCCGGGGCTTACAATGAGCAGTTCTTC

j_call: TRBJ2-5
clone_size: once
v_call: TRBV5-1
d_call: TRBD2
cdr3_aa: CASSLAAGGHETQYF
cdr3_nt: TGCGCCAGCAGCTTGGCAGCGGGAGGTCATGAGACCCAGTACTTC

j_call: TRBJ2-7
clone_size: once
v_call: TRBV7-6
d_call: TRBD2
cdr3_aa: CASSPASGLTYEQYF
cdr3_nt: TGTGCCAGCAGCCCCGCTAGCGGGCTAACCTACGAGCAGTACTTC

j_call: TRBJ2-5
clone_size: NA
v_call: TRBV9
d_call: TRBD2
cdr3_aa: CASSVEGGLAGGETQYF
cdr3_nt: TGTGCCAGCAGCGTAGAGGGGGGACTAGCGGGAGGTGAGACCCAGTACTTC

j_call: TRBJ1-5
clone_size: few
v_call: TRBV18
d_call: NA
cdr3_aa: CASSPSGGNQPQHF
cdr3_nt: TGTGCCAGCTCACCATCCGGGGGCAATCAGCCCCAGCATTTT

j_call: TRBJ2-7
clone_size: NA
v_call: TRBV3-1/TRBV3-2
d_call: TRBD1
cdr3_aa: CASSRRDRGEQYF
cdr3_nt: TGTGCCAGCAGCCGGCGGGACAGGGGCGAGCAGTACTTC